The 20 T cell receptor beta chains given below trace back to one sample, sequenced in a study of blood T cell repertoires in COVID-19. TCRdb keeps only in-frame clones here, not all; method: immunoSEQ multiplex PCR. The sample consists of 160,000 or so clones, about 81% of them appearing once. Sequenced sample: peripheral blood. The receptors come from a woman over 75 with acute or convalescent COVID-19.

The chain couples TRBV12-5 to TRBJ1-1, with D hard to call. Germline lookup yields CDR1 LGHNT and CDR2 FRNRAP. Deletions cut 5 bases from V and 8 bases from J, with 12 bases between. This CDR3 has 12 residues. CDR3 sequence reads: CASGLGVWEAFF. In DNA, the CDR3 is TGTGCTAGTGGTCTCGGGGTATGGGAAGCTTTCTTT.

The CDR3 is CASSSERNIQYF. CDR3 sequence (DNA): TGTGCCAGCAGCTCGGAGCGGAACATTCAGTACTTC. This chain links TRBV7-2 with TRBJ2-4, with a tentative D call TRBD2 (5 bases). The germline gives CDR1 SGHTA, CDR2 FQGNSA. This CDR3 is 12 amino acids long. V was cut by 4 bases and J by 7 bases, with 8 bases left in between.

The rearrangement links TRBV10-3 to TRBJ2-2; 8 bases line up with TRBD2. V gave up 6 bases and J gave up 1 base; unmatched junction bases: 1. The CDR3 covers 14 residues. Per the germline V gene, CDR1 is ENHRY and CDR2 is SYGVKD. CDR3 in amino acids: CAIRTSGNTGELFF. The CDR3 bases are TGTGCCATCAGAACTAGCGGGAACACCGGGGAGCTGTTTTTT.

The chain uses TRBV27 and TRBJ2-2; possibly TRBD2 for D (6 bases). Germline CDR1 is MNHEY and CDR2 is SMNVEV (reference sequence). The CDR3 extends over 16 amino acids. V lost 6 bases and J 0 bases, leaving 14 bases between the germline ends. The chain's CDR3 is CASSPMRTTNTGELFF. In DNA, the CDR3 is TGTGCCAGCAGCCCCATGAGGACTACGAACACCGGGGAGCTGTTTTTT.

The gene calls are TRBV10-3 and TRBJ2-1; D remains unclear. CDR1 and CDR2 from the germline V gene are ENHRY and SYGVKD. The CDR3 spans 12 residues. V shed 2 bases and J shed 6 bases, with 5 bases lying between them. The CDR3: CAISEASNEQFF. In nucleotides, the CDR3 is TGTGCCATCAGTGAGGCGTCCAATGAGCAGTTCTTC.

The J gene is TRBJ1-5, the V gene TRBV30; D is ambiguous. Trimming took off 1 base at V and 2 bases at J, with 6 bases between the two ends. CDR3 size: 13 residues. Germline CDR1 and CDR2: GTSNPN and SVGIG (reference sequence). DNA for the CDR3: TGTGCCTGGAGTGGGGCAGGCAATCAGCCCCAGCATTTT. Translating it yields CAWSGAGNQPQHF.

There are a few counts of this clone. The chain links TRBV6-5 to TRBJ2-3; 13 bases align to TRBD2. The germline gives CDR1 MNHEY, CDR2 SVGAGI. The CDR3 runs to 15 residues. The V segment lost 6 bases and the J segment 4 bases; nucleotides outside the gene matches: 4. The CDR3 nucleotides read TGTGCCAGCAGATGGACTAGCGGGAGCCCAGATACGCAGTATTTT. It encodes CASRWTSGSPDTQYF.

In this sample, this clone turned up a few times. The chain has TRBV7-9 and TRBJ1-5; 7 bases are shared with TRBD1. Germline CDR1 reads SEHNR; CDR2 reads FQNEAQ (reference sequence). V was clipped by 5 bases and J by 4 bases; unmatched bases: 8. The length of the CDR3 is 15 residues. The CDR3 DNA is TGTGCCAGCAGCAAGACAGGGTACGAAAATCAGCCCCAGCATTTT. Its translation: CASSKTGYENQPQHF.

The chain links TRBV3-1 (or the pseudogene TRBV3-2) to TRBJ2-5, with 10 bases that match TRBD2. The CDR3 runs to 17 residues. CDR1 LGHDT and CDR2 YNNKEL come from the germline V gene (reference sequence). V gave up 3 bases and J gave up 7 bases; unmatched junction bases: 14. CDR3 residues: CASSHHSGLAVQGTQYF. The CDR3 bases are TGTGCCAGCAGCCACCATTCCGGACTAGCGGTACAGGGGACCCAGTACTTC.

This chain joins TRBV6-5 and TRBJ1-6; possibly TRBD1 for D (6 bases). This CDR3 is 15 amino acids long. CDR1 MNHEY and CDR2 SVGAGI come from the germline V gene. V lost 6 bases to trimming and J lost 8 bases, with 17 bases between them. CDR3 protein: CASRFRGESDSPLHF. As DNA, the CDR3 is TGTGCCAGCAGATTCAGGGGAGAGTCAGATTCACCCCTCCACTTT.

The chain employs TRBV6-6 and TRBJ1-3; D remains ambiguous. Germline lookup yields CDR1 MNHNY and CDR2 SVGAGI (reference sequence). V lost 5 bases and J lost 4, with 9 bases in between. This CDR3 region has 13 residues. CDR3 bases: TGTGCCAGCAGTCAGATTCAGGGAAACACCATATATTTT. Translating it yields CASSQIQGNTIYF.

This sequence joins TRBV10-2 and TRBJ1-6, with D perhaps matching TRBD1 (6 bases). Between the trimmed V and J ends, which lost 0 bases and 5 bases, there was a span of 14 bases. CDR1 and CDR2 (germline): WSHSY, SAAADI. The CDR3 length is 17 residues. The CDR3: CASSESLRGRDNSPLHF. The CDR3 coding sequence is TGCGCCAGCAGTGAGTCCCTCAGGGGTAGGGATAATTCACCCCTCCACTTT.

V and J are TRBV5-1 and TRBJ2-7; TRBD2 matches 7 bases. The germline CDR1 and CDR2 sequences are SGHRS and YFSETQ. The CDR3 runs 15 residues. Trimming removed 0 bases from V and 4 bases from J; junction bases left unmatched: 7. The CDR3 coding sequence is TGCGCCAGCAGCTTGGGCGGGGGTTTCGGTTACGAGCAGTACTTC. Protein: CASSLGGGFGYEQYF.

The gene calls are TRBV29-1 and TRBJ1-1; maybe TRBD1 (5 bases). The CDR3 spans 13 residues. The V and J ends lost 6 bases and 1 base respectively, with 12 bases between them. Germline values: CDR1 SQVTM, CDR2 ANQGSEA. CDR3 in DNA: TGCAGCGTGAGACCCCAGGGGAACACTGAAGCTTTCTTT. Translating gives CSVRPQGNTEAFF.

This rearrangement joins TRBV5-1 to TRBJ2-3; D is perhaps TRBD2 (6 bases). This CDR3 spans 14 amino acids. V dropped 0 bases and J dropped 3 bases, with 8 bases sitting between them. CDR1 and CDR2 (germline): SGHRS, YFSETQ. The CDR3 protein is CASSLVGLTDTQYF. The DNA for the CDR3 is TGCGCCAGCAGCTTGGTAGGACTAACAGATACGCAGTATTTT.

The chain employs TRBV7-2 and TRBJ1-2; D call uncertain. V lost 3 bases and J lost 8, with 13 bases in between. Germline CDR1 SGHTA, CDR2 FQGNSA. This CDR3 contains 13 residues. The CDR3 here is CASSFHGGRGYTF. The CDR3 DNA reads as TGTGCCAGCAGCTTTCATGGAGGTCGGGGCTACACCTTC.

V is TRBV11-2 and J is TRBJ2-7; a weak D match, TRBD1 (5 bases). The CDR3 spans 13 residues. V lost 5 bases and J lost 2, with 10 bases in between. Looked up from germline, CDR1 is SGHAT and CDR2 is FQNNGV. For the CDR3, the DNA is TGTGCCAGCAGCAACCGACAGACCTACGAGCAGTACTTC. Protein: CASSNRQTYEQYF.

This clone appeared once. The CDR3 loop is CASSLEWSSPLHF. CDR3 DNA: TGTGCCAGCAGCTTAGAGTGGAGTTCACCCCTCCACTTT. The genes are TRBV7-2 and TRBJ1-6; no clear D. Germline values: CDR1 SGHTA, CDR2 FQGNSA. The CDR3 covers 13 residues. The V and J ends lost 1 base and 9 bases respectively, with 7 bases between them.

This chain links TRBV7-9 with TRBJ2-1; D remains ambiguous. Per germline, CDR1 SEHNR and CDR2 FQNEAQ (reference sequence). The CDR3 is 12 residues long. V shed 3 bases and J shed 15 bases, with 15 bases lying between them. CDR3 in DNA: TGTGCCAGCAGCTTCCCCCGAGCGCGGCCGTTCTTC. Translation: CASSFPRARPFF.

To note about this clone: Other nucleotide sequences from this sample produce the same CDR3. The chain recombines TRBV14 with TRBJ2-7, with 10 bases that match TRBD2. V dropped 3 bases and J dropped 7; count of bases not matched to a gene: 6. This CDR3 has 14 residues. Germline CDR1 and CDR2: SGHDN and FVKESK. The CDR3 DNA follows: TGTGCCAGCAGCCAGCTAGCGGGGGATTATGAGCAGTACTTC. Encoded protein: CASSQLAGDYEQYF.